This T cell receptor (beta chain) stems from a study of CD8 T cells in Susac syndrome. General study results and limits: The study found that Susac CD8+ clonal expansion peaked in TEMRA cells and active patients.

The CDR3 consists of 14 residues. Per the germline V gene, CDR1 is SGHVS and CDR2 is FQNEAQ. Trimming removed 1 base at V and 4 bases at J, with 10 bases between. Random hexamers primed reverse transcription of about 0.45 to 1 ug RNA. Amplification of the TCR beta CDR3 was carried out by immunoSEQ multiplex PCR, which spanned a total of 54 Vbeta and 13 Jbeta segments. TCRdb re-analysed the immunoSEQ multiplex PCR reads in MiXCR, keeping a single row per CDR3 protein. Here the sample spans about 150,000 distinct CDR3 sequences, more than 85% being singletons. Comment on this clonotype: Antigen: not known.

This TCR was sampled from a human donor with Susac syndrome. This chain connects TRBV7-8 to TRBJ1-2; unclear D gene. Sequencing was carried out using CD8+ T cells from PBMCs. In nucleotides, the CDR3 is TGTGCCAGCAGCTTAGATCTGAGCGGCTATGGCTACACCTTC. This translates into CASSLDLSGYGYTF.